The rows below give T cell receptor beta chains drawn from one sample of a study of blood T cell repertoires in COVID-19. Clones were sequenced by immunoSEQ multiplex PCR, and TCRdb holds only the in-frame ones, with some missing. This table holds 85,000 to 120,000 clones, nearly 90% found once. Source material: peripheral blood. Every receptor here comes from a man aged 45-65 years with active COVID-19. Both conserved end residues are part of each CDR3. The D gene is left open where the match is weak. Size tells how often a clone was seen (once, few, many) or the class of an expanded clone, and some rows leave it out.

V	D	size	J	DNA	CDR3
TRBV15	TRBD1	-	TRBJ2-1	TGTGCCACCAGCTTTAGTCCCGGGACAGGGGCCTACAATGAGCAGTTCTTC	CATSFSPGTGAYNEQFF
TRBV7-8	-	-	TRBJ2-5	TGTGCCAGCAGCAACAAAGAGACCCAGTACTTC	CASSNKETQYF
TRBV7-9	-	-	TRBJ2-3	TGTGCCAGCAGCTTAGCTAACAGGCCAGATACGCAGTATTTT	CASSLANRPDTQYF
TRBV30	-	once	TRBJ2-2	TGTGCCTGGAGAGGCAGGGGCACCGGGGAGCTGTTTTTT	CAWRGRGTGELFF
TRBV6-2/TRBV6-3	-	-	TRBJ1-4	TGTGCCAGCAGTACAGCGGGTGAAAAACTGTTTTTT	CASSTAGEKLFF
TRBV18	-	-	TRBJ1-1	TGTGCCAGCTCACGACCGGGGGCCCGTAACACTGAAGCTTTCTTT	CASSRPGARNTEAFF
TRBV16	TRBD1	once	TRBJ1-5	TGTGCCAGCAGCCAATCCTTGGGACAGGGTAGCAATCAGCCCCAGCATTTT	CASSQSLGQGSNQPQHF
TRBV7-6	TRBD2	-	TRBJ2-7	TGTGCCAGCAGCTTAGAAGATCTAGCGGGGGGCTACGAGCAGTACTTC	CASSLEDLAGGYEQYF
TRBV5-1	-	-	TRBJ2-1	TGCGCCAGCAGCTGGCTAGCCTCAGGAAGCTCCTACAATGAGCAGTTCTTC	CASSWLASGSSYNEQFF
TRBV5-1	TRBD1	-	TRBJ2-2	TGCGCCAGCAGCTTGACAGGGGCTGGCACCGGGGAGCTGTTTTTT	CASSLTGAGTGELFF
TRBV30	-	once	TRBJ1-2	TGTGCCTGGAGTGGGGGCGGCTTCGCGGGCTACACCTTC	CAWSGGGFAGYTF
TRBV5-4	-	-	TRBJ2-3	TGTGCCAGCAGCTTGGCTGTCGGGTCAGATACGCAGTATTTT	CASSLAVGSDTQYF
TRBV9	TRBD2	-	TRBJ2-5	TGTGCCAGCAGCGTAGGGCTAGCGGTTGAGACCCAGTACTTC	CASSVGLAVETQYF
TRBV5-5	-	-	TRBJ2-1	TGTGCCAGCAGCTTCTCGCCCGGGACCTACAATGAGCAGTTCTTC	CASSFSPGTYNEQFF
TRBV6-6	-	-	TRBJ2-5	TGTGCCAGCAGACAGGGTCAAGAGACCCAGTACTTC	CASRQGQETQYF
TRBV7-9	TRBD1	-	TRBJ1-1	TGTGCCAGCAGCTGGACCCAGGGGGCCACTGAAGCTTTCTTT	CASSWTQGATEAFF
TRBV5-1	TRBD1	-	TRBJ2-3	TGCGCCAGCAGATTGACAGGGACAGATACGCAGTATTTT	CASRLTGTDTQYF
TRBV5-8	TRBD2	once	TRBJ2-2	TGTGCCAGCAGCTTGGGGACTAGCTGGGGCACCGGGGAGCTGTTTTTT	CASSLGTSWGTGELFF
TRBV27	TRBD1	-	TRBJ1-6	TGTGCCAGCAGAGCCGACAGGGCCTATAATTCACCCCTCCACTTT	CASRADRAYNSPLHF
TRBV6-5	TRBD1	once	TRBJ1-1	TGTGCCAGCGAACCTACCACTAGGACAGGGGAAGCTTTCTTT	CASEPTTRTGEAFF
TRBV18	TRBD1	-	TRBJ2-3	TGTGCCAGCTCGCTGGGACAGGGGGGAGATACGCAGTATTTT	CASSLGQGGDTQYF
TRBV14	-	-	TRBJ1-2	TGTGCCAGCAGCCAAGGACCCTCGGGAAACGGCTACACCTTC	CASSQGPSGNGYTF
TRBV5-1	-	once	TRBJ2-5	TGCGCCAGCAGGGTGAGCTATCAAGAGACCCAGTACTTC	CASRVSYQETQYF
TRBV29-1	TRBD1	-	TRBJ2-3	TGCAGCGTTGATGGGACAGAGAACACAGATACGCAGTATTTT	CSVDGTENTDTQYF
TRBV7-9	TRBD1	many	TRBJ1-2	TGTGCCAGCAGCTCGACCGGGGACAGCAGCTTTGGCTACACCTTC	CASSSTGDSSFGYTF
TRBV6-5	-	-	TRBJ2-1	TGTGCCAGCAGTTACTCCCGGGACTCCCCCCTTGAGCAGTTCTTC	CASSYSRDSPLEQFF
TRBV27	TRBD1	-	TRBJ1-5	TGTGCCAGCAGTTTACAGGGGGCTCGCAATCAGCCCCAGCATTTT	CASSLQGARNQPQHF
TRBV2	-	-	TRBJ1-1	TGTGCCAGCAGCGTTCCAGCGGGGAACACTGAAGCTTTCTTT	CASSVPAGNTEAFF
TRBV10-3	-	once	TRBJ2-7	TGTGCCATCAGTGGGGCAGGAAGCTCCTACGAGCAGTACTTC	CAISGAGSSYEQYF
TRBV3-1/TRBV3-2	-	once	TRBJ2-7	TGTGCCAGCAGCCGGGACAACTCCTACGAGCAGTACTTC	CASSRDNSYEQYF
TRBV24-1	-	few	TRBJ1-3	TGTGCCACCAGTGAGCCAATAATCGCAGGGAACTCTGGAAACACCATATATTTT	CATSEPIIAGNSGNTIYF
TRBV20-1	TRBD2	-	TRBJ2-5	TGCAGTGCCCTTCTCCGGGACTATGGGTACTTC	CSALLRDYGYF
TRBV3-1/TRBV3-2	-	-	TRBJ1-2	TGTGCCAGCAGCCAGGCGGGTAGCTATGGCTACACCTTC	CASSQAGSYGYTF
TRBV5-1	-	-	TRBJ2-1	TGCGCCAGCAGCTTAGGGGGGGCCTACAATGAGCAGTTCTTC	CASSLGGAYNEQFF
TRBV9	TRBD2	-	TRBJ2-5	TGTGCCAGCAGCGTAGGGGCTAGCGGGACCCGGGCCCAGTACTTC	CASSVGASGTRAQYF
TRBV9	-	once	TRBJ2-3	TGTGCCAGCAGCGTAGCGTCGGGACAACCCACAGATACGCAGTATTTT	CASSVASGQPTDTQYF
TRBV25-1	-	-	TRBJ1-5	TGTGCCAGCAGTGGACAGGCAAATCAGCCCCAGCATTTT	CASSGQANQPQHF
TRBV11-2	-	-	TRBJ2-5	TGTGCCAGCAGCTTAAGGGGACTCGACTCCGATGGGGAGACCCAGTACTTC	CASSLRGLDSDGETQYF
TRBV7-2	TRBD2	few	TRBJ2-7	TGTGCCAGCAGCCGCACGACTAGCGGGGGGCGAGAGCAGTACTTC	CASSRTTSGGREQYF
TRBV18	-	-	TRBJ1-1	TGTGCCAGCTCACTAACTCTGGGGGCCGAGGACACTGAAGCTTTCTTT	CASSLTLGAEDTEAFF
TRBV7-9	-	-	TRBJ1-5	TGTGCCAGCAGTTCAGACATCTCCAATCAGCCCCAGCATTTT	CASSSDISNQPQHF
TRBV3-1/TRBV3-2	-	-	TRBJ2-3	TGTGCCAGCAGCCCCCACACAGATACGCAGTATTTT	CASSPHTDTQYF
TRBV6-5	TRBD2	-	TRBJ2-1	TGTGCCAGCAGTTACTCTCGGGGGGGGGTGTACAATGAGCAGTTCTTC	CASSYSRGGVYNEQFF
TRBV5-1	-	-	TRBJ1-3	TGCGCCAGCAGCTTGGGGACTTGGGACACCATATATTTT	CASSLGTWDTIYF
TRBV3-1/TRBV3-2	TRBD1	once	TRBJ1-2	TGTGCCAGCAGCCAAGCTGAGGGACAGGGAGGCTACACCTTC	CASSQAEGQGGYTF
TRBV5-1	-	-	TRBJ2-7	TGCGCCAGCAGCTTGGTTTCGGGGTTCCACGAGCAGTACTTC	CASSLVSGFHEQYF
TRBV7-6	-	-	TRBJ2-1	TGTGCCAGCAGCTCCCTAAAGGGTAAGCGGGTCAATGAGCAGTTCTTC	CASSSLKGKRVNEQFF